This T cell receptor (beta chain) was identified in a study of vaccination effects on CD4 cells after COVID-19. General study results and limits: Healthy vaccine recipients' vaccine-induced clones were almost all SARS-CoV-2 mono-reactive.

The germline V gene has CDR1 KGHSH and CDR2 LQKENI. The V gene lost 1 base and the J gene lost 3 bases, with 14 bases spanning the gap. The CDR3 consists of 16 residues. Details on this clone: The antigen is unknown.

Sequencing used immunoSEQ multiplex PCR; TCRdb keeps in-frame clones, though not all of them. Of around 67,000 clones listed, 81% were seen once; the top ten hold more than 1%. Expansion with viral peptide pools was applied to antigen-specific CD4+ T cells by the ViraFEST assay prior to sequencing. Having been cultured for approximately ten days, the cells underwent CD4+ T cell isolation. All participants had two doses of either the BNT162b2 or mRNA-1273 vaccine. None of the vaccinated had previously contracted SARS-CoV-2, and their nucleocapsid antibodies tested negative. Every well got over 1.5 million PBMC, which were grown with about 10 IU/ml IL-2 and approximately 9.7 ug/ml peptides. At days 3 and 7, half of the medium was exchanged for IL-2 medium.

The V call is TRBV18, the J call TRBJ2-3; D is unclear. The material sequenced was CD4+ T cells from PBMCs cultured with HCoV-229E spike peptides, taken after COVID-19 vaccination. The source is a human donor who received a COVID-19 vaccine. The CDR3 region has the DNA TGTGCCAGCTCACCACGGTCAAGAGTGTCGACAGATACGCAGTATTTT. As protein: CASSPRSRVSTDTQYF.